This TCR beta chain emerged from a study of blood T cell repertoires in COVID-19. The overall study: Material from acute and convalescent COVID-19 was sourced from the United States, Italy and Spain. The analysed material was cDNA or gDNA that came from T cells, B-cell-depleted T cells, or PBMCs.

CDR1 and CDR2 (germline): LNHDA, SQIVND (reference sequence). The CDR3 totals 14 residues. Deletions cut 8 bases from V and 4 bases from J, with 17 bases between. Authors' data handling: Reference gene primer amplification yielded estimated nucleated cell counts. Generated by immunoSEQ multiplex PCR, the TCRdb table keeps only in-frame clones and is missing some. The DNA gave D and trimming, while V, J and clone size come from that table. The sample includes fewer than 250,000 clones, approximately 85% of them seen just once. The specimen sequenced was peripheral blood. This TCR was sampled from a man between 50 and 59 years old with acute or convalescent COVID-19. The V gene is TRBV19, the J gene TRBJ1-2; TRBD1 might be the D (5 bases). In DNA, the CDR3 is TGTGCCAGTTCGGGACTCGGGACGGTCTATGGCTACACCTTC. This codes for CASSGLGTVYGYTF. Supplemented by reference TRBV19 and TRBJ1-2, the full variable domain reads DGGITQSPKYLFRKEGQNVTLSCEQNLNHDAMYWYRQDPGQGLRLIYYSQIVNDFQKGDIAEGYSVSREKKESFPLTVTSAQKNPTAFYLCASSGLGTVYGYTFGSGTRLTVV.